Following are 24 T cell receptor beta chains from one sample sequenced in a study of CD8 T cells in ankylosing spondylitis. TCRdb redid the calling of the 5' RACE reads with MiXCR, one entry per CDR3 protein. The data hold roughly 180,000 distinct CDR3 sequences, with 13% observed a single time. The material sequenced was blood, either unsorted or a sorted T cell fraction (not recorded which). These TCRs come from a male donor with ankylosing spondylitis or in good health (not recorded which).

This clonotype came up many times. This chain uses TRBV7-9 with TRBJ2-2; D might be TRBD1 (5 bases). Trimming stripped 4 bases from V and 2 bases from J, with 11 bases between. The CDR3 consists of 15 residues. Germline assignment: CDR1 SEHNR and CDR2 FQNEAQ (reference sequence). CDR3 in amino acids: CASSYLQENTGELFF. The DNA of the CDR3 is TGTGCCAGCAGCTATCTACAGGAAAACACCGGGGAGCTGTTTTTT. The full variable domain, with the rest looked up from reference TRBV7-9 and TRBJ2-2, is DTGVSQNPRHKITKRGQNVTFRCDPISEHNRLYWYRQTLGQGPEFLTYFQNEAQLEKSRLLSDRFSAERPKGSFSTLEIQRTEQGDSAMYLCASSYLQENTGELFFGEGSRLTVL.

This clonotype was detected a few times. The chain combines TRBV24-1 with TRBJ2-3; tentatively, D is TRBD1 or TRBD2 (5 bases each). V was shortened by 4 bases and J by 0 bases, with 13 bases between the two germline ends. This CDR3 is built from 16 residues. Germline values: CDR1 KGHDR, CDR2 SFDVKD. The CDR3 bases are TGTGCCACCAGTGAGAGTCCCGGGGCGAGCACAGATACGCAGTATTTT. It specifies CATSESPGASTDTQYF.

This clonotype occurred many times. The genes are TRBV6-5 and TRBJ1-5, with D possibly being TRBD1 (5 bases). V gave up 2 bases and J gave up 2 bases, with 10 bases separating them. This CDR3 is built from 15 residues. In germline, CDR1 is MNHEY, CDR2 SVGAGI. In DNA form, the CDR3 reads TGTGCCAGCAGTTACGGGTCGGGGGGCAATCAGCCCCAGCATTTT. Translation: CASSYGSGGNQPQHF.

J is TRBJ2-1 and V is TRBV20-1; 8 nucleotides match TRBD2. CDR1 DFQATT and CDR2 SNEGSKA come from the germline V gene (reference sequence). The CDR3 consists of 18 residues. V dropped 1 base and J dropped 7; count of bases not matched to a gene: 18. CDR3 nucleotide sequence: TGCAGTGCTAGAGGAATGGGCGCTGGGACTAGGATTGGGAATGAGCAGTTCTTC. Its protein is CSARGMGAGTRIGNEQFF.

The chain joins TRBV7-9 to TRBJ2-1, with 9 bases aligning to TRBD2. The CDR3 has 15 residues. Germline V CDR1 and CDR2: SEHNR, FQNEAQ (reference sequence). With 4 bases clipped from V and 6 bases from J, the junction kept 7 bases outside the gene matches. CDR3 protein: CASSSIAGVLNEQFF. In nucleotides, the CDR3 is TGTGCCAGCAGCTCCATAGCGGGAGTGCTCAATGAGCAGTTCTTC.

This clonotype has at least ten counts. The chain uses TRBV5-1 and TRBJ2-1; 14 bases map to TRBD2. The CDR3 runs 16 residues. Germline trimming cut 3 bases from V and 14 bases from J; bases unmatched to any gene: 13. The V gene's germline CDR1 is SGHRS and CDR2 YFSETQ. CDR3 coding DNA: TGCGCCAGCAGCTCAACCCCCGGGACTAGCGGGAGCAAGGAGTTCTTC. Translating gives CASSSTPGTSGSKEFF.

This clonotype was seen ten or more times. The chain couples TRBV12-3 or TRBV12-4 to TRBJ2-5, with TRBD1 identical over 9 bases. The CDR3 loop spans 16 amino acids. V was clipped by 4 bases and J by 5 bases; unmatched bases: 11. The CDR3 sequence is CASSSSVGQGLETQYF. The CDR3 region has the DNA TGTGCCAGCAGTTCCTCAGTGGGACAGGGACTGGAGACCCAGTACTTC.

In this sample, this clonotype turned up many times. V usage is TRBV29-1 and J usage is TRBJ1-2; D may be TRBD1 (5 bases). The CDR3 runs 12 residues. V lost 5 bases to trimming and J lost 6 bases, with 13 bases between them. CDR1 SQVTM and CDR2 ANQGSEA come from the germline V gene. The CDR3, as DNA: TGCAGCGTTCGGGGCGGGGGACATGGCTACACCTTC. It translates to CSVRGGGHGYTF.

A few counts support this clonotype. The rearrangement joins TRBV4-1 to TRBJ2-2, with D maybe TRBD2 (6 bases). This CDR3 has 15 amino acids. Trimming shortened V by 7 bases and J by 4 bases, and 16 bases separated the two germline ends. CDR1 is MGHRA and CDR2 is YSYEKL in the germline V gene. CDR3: CASKGRTFGTGELFF. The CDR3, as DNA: TGCGCCAGCAAGGGGAGGACCTTTGGCACCGGGGAGCTGTTTTTT.

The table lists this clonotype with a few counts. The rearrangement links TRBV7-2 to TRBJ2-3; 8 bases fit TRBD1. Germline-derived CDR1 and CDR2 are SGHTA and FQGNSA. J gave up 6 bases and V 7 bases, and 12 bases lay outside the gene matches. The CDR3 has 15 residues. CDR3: CASITRQGAGDTQYF. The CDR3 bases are TGTGCCAGCATAACGCGGCAGGGGGCTGGGGATACGCAGTATTTT.

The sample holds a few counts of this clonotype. CDR3 residues: CASSVGVGEGDEQFF. CDR3 nucleotides: TGTGCCAGCAGCGTAGGGGTAGGGGAAGGCGATGAGCAGTTCTTC. The chain recombines TRBV9 with TRBJ2-1, with D possibly matching TRBD1 (5 bases). This CDR3 contains 15 residues. V lost 0 bases, J lost 8 bases, and 15 bases lay in between. Germline CDR1 is SGDLS and CDR2 is YYNGEE.

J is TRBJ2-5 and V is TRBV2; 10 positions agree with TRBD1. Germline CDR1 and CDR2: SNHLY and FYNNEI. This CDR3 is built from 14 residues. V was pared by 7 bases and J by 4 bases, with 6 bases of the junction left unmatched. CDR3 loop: CASTNRQGAETQYF. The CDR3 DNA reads TGTGCCAGCACCAATCGACAGGGGGCAGAGACCCAGTACTTC. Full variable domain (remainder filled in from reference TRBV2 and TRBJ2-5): EPEVTQTPSHQVTQMGQEVILRCVPISNHLYFYWYRQILGQKVEFLVSFYNNEISEKSEIFDDQFSVERPDGSNFTLKIRSTKLEDSAMYFCASTNRQGAETQYFGPGTRLLVL.

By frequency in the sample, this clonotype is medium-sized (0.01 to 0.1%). CDR3 nucleotides: TGTGCCAGCATGGATTTCTACGAGCAGTACTTC. Protein sequence: CASMDFYEQYF. V gene TRBV6-1 combines with J gene TRBJ2-7, with D uncertain. Germline CDR1 reads MNHNS; CDR2 reads SASEGT. The CDR3 loop spans 11 amino acids. The V gene lost 7 bases and the J gene lost 3 bases, with 7 bases spanning the gap.

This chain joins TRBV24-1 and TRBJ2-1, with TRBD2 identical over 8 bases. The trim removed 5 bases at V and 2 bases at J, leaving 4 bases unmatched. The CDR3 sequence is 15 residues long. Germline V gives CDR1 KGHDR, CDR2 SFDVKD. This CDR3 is CATSAGGATYNEQFF. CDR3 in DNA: TGTGCCACCAGTGCGGGGGGGGCCACCTACAATGAGCAGTTCTTC.

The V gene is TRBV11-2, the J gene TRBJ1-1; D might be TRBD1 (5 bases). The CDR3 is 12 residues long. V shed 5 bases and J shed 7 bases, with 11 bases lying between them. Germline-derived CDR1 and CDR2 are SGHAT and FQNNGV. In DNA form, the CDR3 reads TGTGCCAGCAGCGTTGACAGCGTTGAAGCTTTCTTT. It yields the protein CASSVDSVEAFF.

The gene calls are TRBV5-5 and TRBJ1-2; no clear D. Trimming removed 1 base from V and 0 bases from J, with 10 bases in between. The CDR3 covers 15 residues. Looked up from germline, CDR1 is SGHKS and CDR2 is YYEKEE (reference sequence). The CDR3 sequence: CASSLLVGANYGYTF. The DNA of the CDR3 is TGTGCCAGCAGCTTGCTAGTCGGAGCTAACTATGGCTACACCTTC.

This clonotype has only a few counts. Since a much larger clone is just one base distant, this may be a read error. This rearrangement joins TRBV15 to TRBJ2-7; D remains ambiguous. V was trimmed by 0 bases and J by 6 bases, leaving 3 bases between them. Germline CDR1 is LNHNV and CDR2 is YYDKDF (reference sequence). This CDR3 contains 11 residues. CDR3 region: CATSRDLEQYF. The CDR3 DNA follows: TGTGCCACCAGCAGAGATCTCGAGCAGTACTTC.

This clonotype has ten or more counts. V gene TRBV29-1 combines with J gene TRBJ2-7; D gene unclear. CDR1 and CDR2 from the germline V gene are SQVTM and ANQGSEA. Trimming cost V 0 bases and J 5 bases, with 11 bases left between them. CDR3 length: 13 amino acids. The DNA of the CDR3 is TGCAGCGTTGAAGATAATACAGCAAACGAGCAGTACTTC. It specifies CSVEDNTANEQYF.

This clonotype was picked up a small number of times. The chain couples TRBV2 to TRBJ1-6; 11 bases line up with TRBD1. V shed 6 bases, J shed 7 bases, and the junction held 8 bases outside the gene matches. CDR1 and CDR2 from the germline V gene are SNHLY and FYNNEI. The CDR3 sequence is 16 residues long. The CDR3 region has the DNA TGTGCCAGCAGAATAGGACAGGGGGCTTGGAATTCACCCCTCCACTTT. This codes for CASRIGQGAWNSPLHF.

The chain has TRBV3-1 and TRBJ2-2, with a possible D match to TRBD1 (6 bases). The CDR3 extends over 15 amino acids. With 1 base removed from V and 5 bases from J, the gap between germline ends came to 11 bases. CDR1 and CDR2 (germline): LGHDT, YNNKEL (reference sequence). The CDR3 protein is CASSQVQGFTGELFF. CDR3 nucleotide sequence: TGTGCCAGCAGCCAAGTGCAGGGGTTTACCGGGGAGCTGTTTTTT.

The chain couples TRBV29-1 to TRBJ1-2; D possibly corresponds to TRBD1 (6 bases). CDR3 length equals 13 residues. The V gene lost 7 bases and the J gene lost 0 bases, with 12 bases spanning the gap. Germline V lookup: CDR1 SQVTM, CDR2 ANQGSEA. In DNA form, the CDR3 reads TGCAGCGGGCAGACAGGACCTAACTATGGCTACACCTTC. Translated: CSGQTGPNYGYTF.

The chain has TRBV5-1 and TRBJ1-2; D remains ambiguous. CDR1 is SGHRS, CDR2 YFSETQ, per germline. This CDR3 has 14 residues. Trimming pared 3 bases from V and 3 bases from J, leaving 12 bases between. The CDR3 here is CASSWPGGYYGYTF. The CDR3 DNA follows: TGCGCCAGCAGCTGGCCGGGTGGGTACTATGGCTACACCTTC.

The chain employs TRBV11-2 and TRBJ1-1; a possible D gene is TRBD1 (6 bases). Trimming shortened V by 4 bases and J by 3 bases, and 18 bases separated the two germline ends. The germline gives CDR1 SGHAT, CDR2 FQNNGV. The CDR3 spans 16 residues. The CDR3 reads CASSSRPRTEDTEAFF. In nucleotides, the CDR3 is TGTGCCAGCAGCTCCCGCCCCCGGACAGAAGACACTGAAGCTTTCTTT.

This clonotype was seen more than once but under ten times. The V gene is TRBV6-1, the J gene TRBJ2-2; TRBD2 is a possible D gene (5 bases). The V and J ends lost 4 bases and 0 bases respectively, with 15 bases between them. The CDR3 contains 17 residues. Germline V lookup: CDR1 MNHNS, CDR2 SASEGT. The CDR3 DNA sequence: TGTGCCAGCAGTGCCACCATCGGACTCGCGAACACCGGGGAGCTGTTTTTT. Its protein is CASSATIGLANTGELFF.